The 8 T cell receptor beta chains below were found in one sample sequenced in a study of CD8+ T cells in alopecia areata. Reverse transcription of extracted RNA yielded cDNA, which provided the sequencing template. The table came from immunoSEQ multiplex PCR; TCRdb's copy has only in-frame clones and leaves some out. The table has over 150,000 clones, about 53% seen once. The sample's treatment: oral pan-JAK inhibitor, 5-10 mg twice daily. Sample: CD8+ T cells sorted from blood, taken at week 24, from a patient treated with tofacitinib. These receptors were obtained from a human donor with alopecia areata.

V gene TRBV7-2 combines with J gene TRBJ1-2, with D possibly matching TRBD1 (5 bases). The CDR3 consists of 15 residues. Germline CDR1 and CDR2: SGHTA and FQGNSA. V was clipped by 11 bases and J by 6 bases, with 25 bases between them. CDR3 protein: CASAAHPRDRDGYTF. The CDR3 nucleotides read TGTGCCTCAGCAGCGCATCCCCGGGACCGGGATGGCTACACCTTC.

This clone was counted a few times. V usage is TRBV28 and J usage is TRBJ1-1; 9 nucleotides match TRBD1. V was pared by 7 bases and J by 7 bases, with 7 bases of the junction left unmatched. The CDR3 sequence is 13 residues long. Germline CDR1 reads MDHEN; CDR2 reads SYDVKM. The CDR3 DNA reads TGTGCCAGCAACCAGGACAGGGGTAGTGAAGCTTTCTTT. Protein product: CASNQDRGSEAFF.

The gene calls are TRBV29-1 and TRBJ1-2; D ambiguous. The V gene's germline CDR1 is SQVTM and CDR2 ANQGSEA. This CDR3 comprises 11 residues. Trimming took off 5 bases at V and 3 bases at J, with 7 bases between the two ends. DNA of the CDR3: TGCAGCGTTATAGGTGACTATGGCTACACCTTC. This codes for CSVIGDYGYTF.

This sequence joins TRBV6-1 and TRBJ1-5, with D uncertain. This CDR3 has 12 amino acids. Trimming left V 8 bases short and J 5 bases short, with 10 bases between. Germline lookup yields CDR1 MNHNS and CDR2 SASEGT. The CDR3 protein is CASGRVDQPQHF. The CDR3, as DNA: TGTGCCAGCGGGAGGGTCGATCAGCCCCAGCATTTT.

This clone was seen more than once but under ten times. The V and J genes are TRBV30 and TRBJ1-2; 8 bases match TRBD1. The V segment lost 7 bases and the J segment 8 bases; nucleotides outside the gene matches: 12. This CDR3 has 13 amino acids. Germline V lookup: CDR1 GTSNPN, CDR2 SVGIG (reference sequence). DNA for the CDR3: TGTGCCTACGAATACGGGACAGGTTTAGGCTACACCTTC. This sequence encodes CAYEYGTGLGYTF.

The chain joins TRBV7-2 to TRBJ2-3, with D maybe TRBD2 (8 bases). There are 14 residues in the CDR3. With 5 bases removed from V and 10 bases from J, the gap between germline ends came to 19 bases. Germline CDR1 SGHTA, CDR2 FQGNSA. The CDR3, as DNA: TGTGCCAGCAGCGAGCCGGGACTAGGACAGGCGCAGTATTTT. Its translation: CASSEPGLGQAQYF.

This clone was recorded a few times. The chain employs TRBV29-1 and TRBJ1-1; no firm D call. Germline CDR1 reads SQVTM; CDR2 reads ANQGSEA. V gave up 4 bases and J gave up 0 bases, with 12 bases separating them. The CDR3 runs to 14 residues. The CDR3 coding sequence is TGCAGCGTTGTTGTCCGGGTCATGAACACTGAAGCTTTCTTT. Translated: CSVVVRVMNTEAFF.

This chain connects TRBV4-3 to TRBJ2-7, with 7 bases fitting TRBD2. Germline V gives CDR1 LGHNA, CDR2 YSLEER. V trimming: 0 bases; J trimming: 4 bases; junction bases outside the gene matches: 9. The CDR3 contains 16 residues. This CDR3 is CASSQDSGGGSYEQYF. CDR3 bases: TGCGCCAGCAGCCAAGACAGTGGCGGGGGATCTTACGAGCAGTACTTC.